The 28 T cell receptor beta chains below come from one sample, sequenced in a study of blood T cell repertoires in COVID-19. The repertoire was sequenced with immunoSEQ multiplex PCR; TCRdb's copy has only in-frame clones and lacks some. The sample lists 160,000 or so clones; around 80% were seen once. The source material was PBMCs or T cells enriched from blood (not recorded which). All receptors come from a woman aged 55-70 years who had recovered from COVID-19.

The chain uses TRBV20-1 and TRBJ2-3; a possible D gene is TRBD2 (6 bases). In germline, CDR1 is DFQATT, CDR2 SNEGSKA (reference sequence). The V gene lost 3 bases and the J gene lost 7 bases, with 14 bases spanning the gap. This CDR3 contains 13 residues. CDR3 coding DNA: TGCAGTGCTAGTCCCCCGGGACTTTATACGCAGTATTTT. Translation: CSASPPGLYTQYF.

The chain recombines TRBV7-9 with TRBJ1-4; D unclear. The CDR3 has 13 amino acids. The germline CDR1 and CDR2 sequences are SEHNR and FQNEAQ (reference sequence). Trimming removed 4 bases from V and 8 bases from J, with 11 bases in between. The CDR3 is CASSSSRWEKLFF. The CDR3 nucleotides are TGTGCCAGCAGCTCCTCTAGGTGGGAAAAACTGTTTTTT.

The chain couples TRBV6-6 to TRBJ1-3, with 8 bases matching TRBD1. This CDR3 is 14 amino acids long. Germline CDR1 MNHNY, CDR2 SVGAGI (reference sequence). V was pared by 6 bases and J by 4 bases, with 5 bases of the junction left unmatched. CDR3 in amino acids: CASRMGQAGNTIYF. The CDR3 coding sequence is TGTGCCAGCAGAATGGGACAGGCAGGAAACACCATATATTTT.

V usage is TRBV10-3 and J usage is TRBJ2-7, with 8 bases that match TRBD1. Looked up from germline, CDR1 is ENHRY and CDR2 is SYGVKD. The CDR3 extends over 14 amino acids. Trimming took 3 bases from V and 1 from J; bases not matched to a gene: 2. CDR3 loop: CAISDRTGSYEQYF. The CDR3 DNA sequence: TGTGCCATCAGTGACCGGACAGGGTCCTACGAGCAGTACTTC.

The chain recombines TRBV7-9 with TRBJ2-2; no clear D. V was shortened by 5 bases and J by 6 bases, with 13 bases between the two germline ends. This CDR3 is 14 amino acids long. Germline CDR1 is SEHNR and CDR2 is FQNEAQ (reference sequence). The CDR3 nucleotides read TGTGCCAGCAGCAGCCGTCTAGTTGCCGGGGAGCTGTTTTTT. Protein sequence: CASSSRLVAGELFF.

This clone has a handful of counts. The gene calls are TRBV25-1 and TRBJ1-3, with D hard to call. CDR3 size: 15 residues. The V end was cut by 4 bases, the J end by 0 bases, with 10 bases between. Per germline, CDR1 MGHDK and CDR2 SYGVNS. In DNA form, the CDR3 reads TGTGCCAGCAGTGGCTCTCACAGCTCTGGAAACACCATATATTTT. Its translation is CASSGSHSSGNTIYF.

This CDR3 reads CASSLFTYNEQFF. The CDR3 DNA follows: TGTGCCAGCAGTTTATTTACCTACAATGAGCAGTTCTTC. The rearrangement links TRBV27 to TRBJ2-1, with unresolved D. The germline CDR1 and CDR2 sequences are MNHEY and SMNVEV (reference sequence). Trimming stripped 1 base from V and 2 bases from J, with 3 bases between. The CDR3 is 13 amino acids.

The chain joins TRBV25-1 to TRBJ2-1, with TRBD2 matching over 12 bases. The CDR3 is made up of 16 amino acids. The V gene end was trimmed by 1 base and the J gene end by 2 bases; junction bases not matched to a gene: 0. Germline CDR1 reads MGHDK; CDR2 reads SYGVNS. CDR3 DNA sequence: TGTGCCAGCAGTGAATCTAGCGGGGGGGCCTACAATGAGCAGTTCTTC. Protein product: CASSESSGGAYNEQFF.

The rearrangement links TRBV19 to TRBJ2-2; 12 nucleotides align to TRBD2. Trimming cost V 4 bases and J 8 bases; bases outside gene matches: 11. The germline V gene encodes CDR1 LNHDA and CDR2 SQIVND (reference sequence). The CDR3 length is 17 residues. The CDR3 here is CASSTLAGGRVSGELFF. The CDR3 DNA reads TGTGCCAGTAGTACCCTAGCGGGGGGGCGAGTTTCAGGGGAGCTGTTTTTT.

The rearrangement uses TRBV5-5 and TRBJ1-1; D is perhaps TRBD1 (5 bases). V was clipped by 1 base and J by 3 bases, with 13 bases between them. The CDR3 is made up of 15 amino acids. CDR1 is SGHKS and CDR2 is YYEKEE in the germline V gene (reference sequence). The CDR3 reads CASSLSPGIYTEAFF. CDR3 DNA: TGTGCCAGCAGCTTGTCTCCAGGGATCTACACTGAAGCTTTCTTT.

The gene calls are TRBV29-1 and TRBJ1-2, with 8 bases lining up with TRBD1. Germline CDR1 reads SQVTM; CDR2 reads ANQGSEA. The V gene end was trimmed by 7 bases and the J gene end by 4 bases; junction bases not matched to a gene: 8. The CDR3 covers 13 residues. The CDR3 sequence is CSDTGTGLYGYTF. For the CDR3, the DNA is TGCAGCGATACCGGGACAGGCCTCTATGGCTACACCTTC.

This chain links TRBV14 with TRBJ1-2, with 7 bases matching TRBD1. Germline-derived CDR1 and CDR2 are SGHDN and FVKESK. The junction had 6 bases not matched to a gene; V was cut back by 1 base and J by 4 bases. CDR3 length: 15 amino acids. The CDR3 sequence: CASSQVAGGAYGYTF. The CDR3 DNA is TGTGCCAGCAGCCAAGTGGCAGGGGGTGCCTATGGCTACACCTTC.

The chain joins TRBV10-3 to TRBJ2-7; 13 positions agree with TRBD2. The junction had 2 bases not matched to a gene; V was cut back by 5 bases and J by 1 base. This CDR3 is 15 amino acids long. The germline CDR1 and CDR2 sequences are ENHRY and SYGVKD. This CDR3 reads CAISPGLAGSYEQYF. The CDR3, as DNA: TGTGCCATCAGTCCGGGACTAGCGGGGTCCTACGAGCAGTACTTC.

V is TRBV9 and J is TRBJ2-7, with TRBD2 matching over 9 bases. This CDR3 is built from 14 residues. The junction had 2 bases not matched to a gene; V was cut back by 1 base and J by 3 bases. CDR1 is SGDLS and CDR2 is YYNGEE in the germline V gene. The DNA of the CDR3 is TGTGCCAGCAGCGTAAGCGGGGGGAACTACGAGCAGTACTTC. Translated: CASSVSGGNYEQYF.

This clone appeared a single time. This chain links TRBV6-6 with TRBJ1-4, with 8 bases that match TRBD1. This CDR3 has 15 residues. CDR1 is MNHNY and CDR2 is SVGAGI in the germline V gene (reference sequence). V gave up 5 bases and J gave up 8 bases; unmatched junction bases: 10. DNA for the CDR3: TGTGCCAGCAGTGACCCCCGGACAGGGTACGAAAAACTGTTTTTT. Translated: CASSDPRTGYEKLFF.

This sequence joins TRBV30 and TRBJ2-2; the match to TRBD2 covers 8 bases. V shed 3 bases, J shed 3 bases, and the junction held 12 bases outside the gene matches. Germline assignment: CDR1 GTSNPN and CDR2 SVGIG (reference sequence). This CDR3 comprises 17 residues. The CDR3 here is CAWSATGGLLYTGELFF. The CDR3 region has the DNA TGTGCCTGGAGCGCCACGGGGGGGCTTCTTTACACCGGGGAGCTGTTTTTT.

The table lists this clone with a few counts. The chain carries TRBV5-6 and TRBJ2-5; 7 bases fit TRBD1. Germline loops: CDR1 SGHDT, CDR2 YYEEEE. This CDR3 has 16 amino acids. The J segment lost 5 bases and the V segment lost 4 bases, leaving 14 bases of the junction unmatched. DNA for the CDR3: TGTGCCAGCAGCGCATTAAGGGGGCGCGTTGGGGAGACCCAGTACTTC. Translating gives CASSALRGRVGETQYF.

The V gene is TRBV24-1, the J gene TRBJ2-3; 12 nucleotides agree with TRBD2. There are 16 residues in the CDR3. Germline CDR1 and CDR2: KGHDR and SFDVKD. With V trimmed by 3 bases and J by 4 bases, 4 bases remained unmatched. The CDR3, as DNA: TGTGCCACCAGTGATCCTAGCGGGGGGGACGCAGATACGCAGTATTTT. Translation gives CATSDPSGGDADTQYF.

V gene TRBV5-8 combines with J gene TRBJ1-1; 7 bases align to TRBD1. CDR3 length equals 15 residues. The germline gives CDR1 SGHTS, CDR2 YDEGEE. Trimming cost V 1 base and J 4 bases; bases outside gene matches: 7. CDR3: CASSLFGQGGTEAFF. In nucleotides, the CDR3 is TGTGCCAGCAGCTTGTTTGGGCAGGGGGGCACTGAAGCTTTCTTT.

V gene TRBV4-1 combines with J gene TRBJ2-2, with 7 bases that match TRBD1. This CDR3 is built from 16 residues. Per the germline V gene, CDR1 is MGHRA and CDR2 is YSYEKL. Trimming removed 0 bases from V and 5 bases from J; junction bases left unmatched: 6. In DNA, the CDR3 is TGCGCCAGCAGCCAAGAAGCGGCAGGGGGTACCGGGGAGCTGTTTTTT. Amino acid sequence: CASSQEAAGGTGELFF.

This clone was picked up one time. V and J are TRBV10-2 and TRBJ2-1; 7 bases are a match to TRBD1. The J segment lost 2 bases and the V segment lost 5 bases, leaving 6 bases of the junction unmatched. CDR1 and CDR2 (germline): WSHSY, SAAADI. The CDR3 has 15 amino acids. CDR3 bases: TGCGCCAGCAGTATGAGGGGGCAGGCCTACAATGAGCAGTTCTTC. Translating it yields CASSMRGQAYNEQFF.

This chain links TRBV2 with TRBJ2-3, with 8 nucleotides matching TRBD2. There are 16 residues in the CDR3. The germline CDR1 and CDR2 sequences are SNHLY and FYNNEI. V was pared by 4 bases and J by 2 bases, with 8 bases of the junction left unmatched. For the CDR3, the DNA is TGTGCCAGCAGTGCTACCCGGGGGGGATACACAGATACGCAGTATTTT. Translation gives CASSATRGGYTDTQYF.

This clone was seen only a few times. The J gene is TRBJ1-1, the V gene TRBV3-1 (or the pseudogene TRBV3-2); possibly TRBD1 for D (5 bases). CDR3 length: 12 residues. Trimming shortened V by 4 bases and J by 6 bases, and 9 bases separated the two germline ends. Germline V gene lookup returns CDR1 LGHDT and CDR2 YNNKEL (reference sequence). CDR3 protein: CASSPWGAEAFF. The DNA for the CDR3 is TGTGCCAGCAGCCCGTGGGGCGCTGAAGCTTTCTTT.

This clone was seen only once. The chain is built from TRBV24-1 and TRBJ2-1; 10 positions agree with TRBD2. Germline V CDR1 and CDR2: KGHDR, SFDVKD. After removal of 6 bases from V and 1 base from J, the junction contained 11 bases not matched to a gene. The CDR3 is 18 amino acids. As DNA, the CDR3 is TGTGCCACCAGTACCACTAGCGGGGCCCTTGGTTCCTACAATGAGCAGTTCTTC. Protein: CATSTTSGALGSYNEQFF.

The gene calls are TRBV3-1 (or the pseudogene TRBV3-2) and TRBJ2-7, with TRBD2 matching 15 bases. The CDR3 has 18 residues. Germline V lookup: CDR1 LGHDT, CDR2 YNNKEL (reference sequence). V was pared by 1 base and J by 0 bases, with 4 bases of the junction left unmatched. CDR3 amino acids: CASSQGTSGGAGSYEQYF. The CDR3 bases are TGTGCCAGCAGCCAAGGGACTAGCGGGGGGGCAGGCTCCTACGAGCAGTACTTC.

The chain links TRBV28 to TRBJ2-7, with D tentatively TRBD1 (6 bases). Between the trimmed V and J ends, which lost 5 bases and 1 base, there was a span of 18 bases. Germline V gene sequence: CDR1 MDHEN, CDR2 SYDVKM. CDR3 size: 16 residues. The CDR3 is CASSPNRDLKSYEQYF. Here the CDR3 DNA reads TGTGCCAGCAGTCCAAACAGGGACCTAAAATCCTACGAGCAGTACTTC.

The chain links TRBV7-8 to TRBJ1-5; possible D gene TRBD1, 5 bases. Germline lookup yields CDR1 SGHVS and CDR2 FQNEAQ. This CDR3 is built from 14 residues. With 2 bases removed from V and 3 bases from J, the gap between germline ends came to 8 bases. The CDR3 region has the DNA TGTGCCAGCAGCTTAATACAGGCCAATCAGCCCCAGCATTTT. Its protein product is CASSLIQANQPQHF.

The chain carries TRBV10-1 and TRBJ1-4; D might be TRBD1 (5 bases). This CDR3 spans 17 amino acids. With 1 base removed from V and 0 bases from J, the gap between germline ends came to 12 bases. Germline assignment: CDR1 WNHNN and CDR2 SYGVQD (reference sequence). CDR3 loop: CASSELFGGATNEKLFF. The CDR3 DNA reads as TGCGCCAGCAGTGAGTTGTTTGGGGGGGCAACTAATGAAAAACTGTTTTTT.